This is a list of T cell receptor beta chains from one sample in a study of cytomegalovirus exposure and HLA in healthy donors. Measured with immunoSEQ multiplex PCR; TCRdb has only the in-frame clones, and not every one. The sample carries 150,000 to 180,000 clones, roughly 74% recorded once. Input material: PBMCs. These receptors all stem from a man between 18 and 35 years old in good health and CMV-seronegative. CDR3s include the opening cysteine and the closing phenylalanine or tryptophan.

cdr3_aa | j_call | v_call
CASSLAQVALGYGYTF | TRBJ1-2 | TRBV5-1
CASSLSWGGEPEAFF | TRBJ1-1 | TRBV28
CSVAVSGNTIYF | TRBJ1-3 | TRBV29-1
CASSSDREYQPQHF | TRBJ1-5 | TRBV28
CASSSTGDTGELFF | TRBJ2-2 | TRBV5-1
CASSIDSVSYNEQFF | TRBJ2-1 | TRBV19
CASLEGTVNEQFF | TRBJ2-1 | TRBV2
CASSRSTGAEAFF | TRBJ1-1 | TRBV4-2
CASSESAVGGELFF | TRBJ2-2 | TRBV2
CASSEYGDTNEKLFF | TRBJ1-4 | TRBV25-1
CSAAPGRATNTEAFF | TRBJ1-1 | TRBV29-1
CAISIAAGSYEQYF | TRBJ2-7 | TRBV10-3
CASSYSSSYNEQFF | TRBJ2-1 | TRBV6-6
CASSFGDSYGYTF | TRBJ1-2 | TRBV28
CASSRGQGGSPLHF | TRBJ1-6 | TRBV6-5
CASRERGGETQYF | TRBJ2-5 | TRBV6-5
CSVEGLTYNEQFF | TRBJ2-1 | TRBV29-1
CASSLGSGGTYEQYF | TRBJ2-7 | TRBV5-1
CASSQGLGTGNGYTF | TRBJ1-2 | TRBV4-3
CASSDQTGGSNQPQHF | TRBJ1-5 | TRBV2
CASSLGHGNSPPHF | TRBJ1-6 | TRBV5-4
CASRSGIVNQPQHF | TRBJ1-5 | TRBV27
CAIRGTAQETQYF | TRBJ2-5 | TRBV10-3
CASSIAGTAFGYTF | TRBJ1-2 | TRBV19
CASSLGPSSTDTQYF | TRBJ2-3 | TRBV5-1
CASSIGGSLHYGYTF | TRBJ1-2 | TRBV19
CASSLWTENTEAFF | TRBJ1-1 | TRBV7-2
CASSYGTGGGGYTF | TRBJ1-2 | TRBV6-6
CASSSGGLITYEQYF | TRBJ2-7 | TRBV6-5
CASSFGRGSMNTEAFF | TRBJ1-1 | TRBV2
CASSSDGSTDTQYF | TRBJ2-3 | TRBV7-2
CASSRGGVEGEKLFF | TRBJ1-4 | TRBV6-1
CASSPLAGGNNEQFF | TRBJ2-1 | TRBV4-3
CASSEEEGQGGHEQYF | TRBJ2-7 | TRBV6-1
CASSIGTTNTGELFF | TRBJ2-2 | TRBV19
CSVAGTSGGWNEQFF | TRBJ2-1 | TRBV29-1